This T cell receptor (beta chain) was sequenced during a study of T cells after yellow fever vaccination. The V segment lost 6 bases and the J segment 0 bases; nucleotides outside the gene matches: 4. CDR1 is DFQATT and CDR2 is SNEGSKA in the germline V gene (reference sequence). This CDR3 region has 13 residues. On this clonotype itself: Its specificity is not known.

Points from the study as a whole: At around 95% for CD4 and approximately 89% for CD8, most primary-vaccination clones showed up again after the booster.

TCRdb re-called the 5' RACE reads with MiXCR, one entry per CDR3 protein. The sample has some 560,000 distinct CDR3 sequences, less than 20% seen once. This material consisted of PBMCs, taken around 5 days after the first yellow fever vaccination. This clonotype originated in a man between 18 and 29 years old who received the YFV17D yellow fever vaccine. The chain couples TRBV20-1 to TRBJ2-5; 7 bases align to TRBD2. The CDR3 DNA reads as TGCAGTGCCGGTAGCGGGTACCAAGAGACCCAGTACTTC. As protein: CSAGSGYQETQYF.